This T cell receptor (beta chain) was recorded in a study of blood T cell repertoires in COVID-19. Study-wide background: Spain, Italy and the United States supplied samples that represented acute and convalescent COVID-19.

As handled by the study authors: Reference gene primer amplification yielded estimated nucleated cell counts. Libraries were prepared by immunoSEQ multiplex PCR; TCRdb keeps only in-frame clonotypes and omits some of them. From that table come the V and J calls and clone size; the DNA was used to work out D and trimming. The table lists 25,000 to 30,000 clones, approximately 80% of them singletons. This receptor was taken from a woman aged 65 to 85 with acute or convalescent COVID-19. Sequencing was carried out using peripheral blood.

Written as DNA, the CDR3 is TGTGCCAGCAGTTACGGTAGGAACACTGAAGCTTTCTTT. The encoded protein is CASSYGRNTEAFF. The V gene is TRBV6-5, the J gene TRBJ1-1; no reliable D call. CDR1 and CDR2 from the germline V gene are MNHEY and SVGAGI. This CDR3 contains 13 residues. V was pared by 2 bases and J by 1 base, with 5 bases between.